A selection of T cell receptor beta chains follows, all from one sample in a study of T cells after yellow fever vaccination. TCRdb reprocessed the 5' RACE reads with MiXCR, giving one entry per CDR3 protein. The data contain some 340,000 distinct CDR3 sequences, 4.1% of them seen just once; the ten biggest clones take up roughly 24%. Sequenced here: PBMCs, sampled 5 days after the yellow fever booster vaccination. These receptor sequences come from a man younger than 30 who received the YFV17D yellow fever vaccine. CDR3s include the opening cysteine and the closing phenylalanine or tryptophan. Fields, in order: J gene, V gene, D gene, clone size, CDR3 protein, CDR3 DNA. The D gene is left open where the match is weak. The size of a clone is reported for some rows only, either as once, few or many, or as a class for expanded clones.

TRBJ2-1	TRBV2	.	.	CASRIGGAVINEQFF	TGTGCCAGCAGGATAGGGGGGGCAGTTATCAATGAGCAGTTCTTC
TRBJ2-7	TRBV15	.	.	CATSWRQEGKQYF	TGTGCCACCAGCTGGAGACAGGAGGGTAAGCAGTACTTC
TRBJ2-5	TRBV3-1	TRBD2	few	CASSPGLAGIQETQYF	TGTGCCAGCAGCCCCGGACTAGCGGGGATCCAAGAGACCCAGTACTTC
TRBJ2-1	TRBV9	TRBD1	few	CASSAGQGIYNEQFF	TGTGCCAGCAGTGCCGGACAGGGGATCTACAATGAGCAGTTCTTC
TRBJ2-6	TRBV3-1	.	few	CASSQDAVTELSGANVLTF	TGTGCCAGCAGCCAAGACGCGGTGACTGAGTTATCTGGGGCCAACGTCCTGACTTTC
TRBJ2-2	TRBV11-2	TRBD1	many	CASSWTTGGTGELFF	TGTGCCAGCAGCTGGACAACAGGGGGCACCGGGGAGCTGTTTTTT
TRBJ1-3	TRBV6-5	.	few	CASSSLKGGTGNTIYF	TGTGCCAGCAGTTCCCTTAAAGGGGGAACCGGAAACACCATATATTTT
TRBJ2-1	TRBV29-1	TRBD2	few	CSLKGLAGSNEQFF	TGCAGCCTCAAAGGCCTAGCGGGGTCCAATGAGCAGTTCTTC
TRBJ2-3	TRBV4-1	TRBD2	few	CASSPWVAGGPDTQYF	TGCGCCAGCAGCCCCTGGGTGGCGGGGGGGCCGGATACGCAGTATTTT
TRBJ2-3	TRBV7-3	.	few	CASSAVGGGTDTQYF	TGTGCCAGCAGCGCGGTTGGGGGCGGGACAGATACGCAGTATTTT
TRBJ1-1	TRBV6-6	.	.	CASSPIGGMNTEAFF	TGTGCCAGCAGTCCTATAGGGGGGATGAACACTGAAGCTTTCTTT
TRBJ2-4	TRBV29-1	.	many	CSVEDTSGNIQYF	TGCAGCGTTGAAGACACGAGCGGAAACATTCAGTACTTC
TRBJ2-4	TRBV6-6	.	few	CASRHNRESNIQYF	TGTGCCAGCAGACATAACAGGGAATCGAACATTCAGTACTTC
TRBJ1-6	TRBV7-2	.	.	CASSSLESYNSPLHF	TGTGCCAGCAGCTCCTTGGAGTCCTATAATTCACCCCTCCACTTT
TRBJ1-4	TRBV12-3/TRBV12-4	.	.	CASSFWGEATNEKLFF	TGTGCCAGCAGTTTTTGGGGTGAAGCAACTAATGAAAAACTGTTTTTT
TRBJ1-3	TRBV10-3	.	.	CAISESKDVSGNTIYF	TGTGCCATCAGTGAGTCAAAGGACGTCTCTGGAAACACCATATATTTT
TRBJ2-3	TRBV3-1	.	few	CASSFRSAYGDTQYF	TGTGCCAGCAGCTTCCGTAGCGCATACGGAGATACGCAGTATTTT
TRBJ2-3	TRBV7-2	.	.	CASSLVGGTSHTQYF	TGTGCCAGCAGCTTAGTCGGGGGTACCTCGCATACGCAGTATTTT
TRBJ2-7	TRBV4-1	.	many	CASSQPREGYEQYF	TGCGCCAGCAGCCAACCCAGAGAGGGATACGAGCAGTACTTC
TRBJ2-3	TRBV23-1	TRBD2	many	CASSERGPGTDTQYF	TGCGCCAGCTCGGAGCGGGGGCCAGGCACAGATACGCAGTATTTT
TRBJ2-6	TRBV5-1	TRBD1	few	CASSSDRTGANVLTF	TGCGCCAGCAGCTCGGACAGGACTGGGGCCAACGTCCTGACTTTC
TRBJ2-3	TRBV20-1	TRBD2	.	CSARGTSGGARGDTQYF	TGCAGTGCTAGAGGGACTAGCGGGGGCGCTCGGGGAGATACGCAGTATTTT
TRBJ2-2	TRBV7-9	TRBD1	few	CASSLGRTGPTNTGELFF	TGTGCCAGCAGCTTGGGCAGGACAGGCCCCACGAACACCGGGGAGCTGTTTTTT
TRBJ1-2	TRBV9	.	few	CASSVGRYYGYTF	TGTGCCAGCAGCGTCGGCAGATACTATGGCTACACCTTC
TRBJ1-5	TRBV5-6	.	many	CASSATGNQPQHF	TGTGCCAGCAGCGCTACAGGGAATCAGCCCCAGCATTTT
TRBJ2-7	TRBV29-1	.	many	CSARHRDKYEQYF	TGCAGCGCCCGCCACCGGGACAAATACGAGCAGTACTTC
TRBJ2-3	TRBV5-5	.	many	CASSPNAGTPLSTDTQYF	TGTGCCAGCAGCCCCAACGCGGGTACACCGCTCAGCACAGATACGCAGTATTTT
TRBJ2-7	TRBV6-6	TRBD1	.	CASSYSWAGQVYEQYF	TGTGCCAGCAGTTACTCTTGGGCTGGACAGGTTTACGAGCAGTACTTC
TRBJ1-5	TRBV7-9	TRBD1	many	CASSLGTDHQPQHF	TGTGCCAGCAGCCTCGGGACAGACCATCAGCCCCAGCATTTT
TRBJ2-3	TRBV7-2	TRBD2	few	CASSRGSGVGDTQYF	TGTGCCAGCAGCCGAGGAAGCGGGGTTGGAGATACGCAGTATTTT
TRBJ2-5	TRBV5-1	.	many	CASSLASRQETQYF	TGCGCCAGCAGCTTGGCTAGCCGGCAAGAGACCCAGTACTTC
TRBJ2-3	TRBV9	TRBD2	few	CASSEGLAGLTDTQYF	TGTGCCAGCAGCGAGGGACTAGCGGGGCTCACAGATACGCAGTATTTT
TRBJ2-1	TRBV5-4	.	.	CASSFGPGQGMVFF	.
TRBJ1-5	TRBV19	.	.	CASSPRDNAPYSNQPQHF	TGTGCCAGTAGCCCCCGGGACAACGCACCGTATAGCAATCAGCCCCAGCATTTT
TRBJ2-1	TRBV5-5	.	many	CASSFGGDSRNEQFF	TGTGCCAGCAGCTTTGGCGGCGATTCGAGGAATGAGCAGTTCTTC
TRBJ2-7	TRBV4-1	.	many	CASSLTSSSYEQYF	TGCGCCAGCAGCCTGACATCCAGCTCCTACGAGCAGTACTTC
TRBJ1-4	TRBV12-3/TRBV12-4	TRBD1	.	CASRDRGGEKLFF	TGTGCCAGCAGGGACAGGGGAGGTGAAAAACTGTTTTTT
TRBJ1-1	TRBV20-1	.	.	CSATGAGLIVTEAFF	TGCAGTGCTACCGGCGCGGGTTTGATTGTGACTGAAGCTTTCTTT
TRBJ1-3	TRBV5-1	.	.	CASSFSGAYSGNTIYF	TGCGCCAGCAGCTTTTCAGGGGCCTACTCTGGAAACACCATATATTTT
TRBJ2-2	TRBV5-1	.	many	CASSLVGFPGVLFF	TGCGCCAGCAGCTTGGTGGGCTTTCCGGGGGTGCTGTTTTTT
TRBJ1-4	TRBV6-5	TRBD1	many	CASSTKTGEGGKLFF	TGTGCCAGCAGCACGAAGACAGGGGAGGGGGGAAAACTGTTTTTT
TRBJ2-4	TRBV5-1	TRBD1	many	CASSLGQGPAKNIQYF	TGCGCCAGCAGCCTCGGACAGGGCCCAGCCAAAAACATTCAGTACTTC
TRBJ1-1	TRBV2	.	.	CASSDTSNTEAFF	TGTGCCAGCAGTGACACCTCGAACACTGAAGCTTTCTTT
TRBJ2-4	TRBV7-2	TRBD2	few	CASSSPAGAKNIQYF	TGTGCCAGCAGCTCACCAGCGGGGGCCAAAAACATTCAGTACTTC
TRBJ2-5	TRBV5-1	TRBD2	many	CASSLEGLAEETQYF	TGCGCCAGCAGCTTGGAGGGTCTAGCGGAAGAGACCCAGTACTTC
TRBJ2-3	TRBV9	.	.	CASSGGGGADTQYF	TGTGCCAGCAGCGGGGGAGGGGGCGCAGATACGCAGTATTTT
TRBJ1-5	TRBV6-1	.	few	CASSEVGMGNQPQHF	TGTGCCAGCAGTGAAGTGGGGATGGGCAATCAGCCCCAGCATTTT
TRBJ1-2	TRBV4-3	.	many	CASSQERELYYGYTF	TGCGCCAGCAGCCAAGAGCGAGAGCTCTACTATGGCTACACCTTC
TRBJ1-1	TRBV27	TRBD1	many	CATSARKGAMNTEAFF	TGTGCCACCTCTGCCCGGAAGGGGGCCATGAACACTGAAGCTTTCTTT
TRBJ1-2	TRBV6-5	.	.	CASSPRGRGVRGYTF	TGTGCCAGCAGCCCCCGCGGGAGGGGGGTGCGTGGCTACACCTTC
TRBJ2-5	TRBV12-3/TRBV12-4	.	few	CASTPWAWSQETQYF	TGTGCCAGCACCCCTTGGGCATGGAGCCAAGAGACCCAGTACTTC
TRBJ2-6	TRBV6-5	.	many	CASNDRGSGANVLTF	TGTGCCAGCAATGACCGAGGGTCTGGGGCCAACGTCCTGACTTTC
TRBJ1-1	TRBV6-2/TRBV6-3	TRBD1	few	CASSRGTGDSMNTEAFF	TGTGCCAGCAGTCGGGGGACAGGGGATTCCATGAACACTGAAGCTTTCTTT
TRBJ2-1	TRBV20-1	.	few	CSPRATSYNEQFF	TGCAGTCCTCGGGCCACGTCATACAATGAGCAGTTCTTC
TRBJ1-5	TRBV7-8	.	.	CASSFRTGDSNQPQHF	TGTGCCAGCAGCTTCCGTACAGGCGATAGCAATCAGCCCCAGCATTTT
TRBJ1-2	TRBV19	.	.	CASKQGAYGYTF	TGTGCCAGTAAACAGGGCGCCTATGGCTACACCTTC
TRBJ2-1	TRBV5-1	.	many	CASSLGARGNEQFF	TGCGCCAGCAGCTTGGGGGCCAGGGGAAATGAGCAGTTCTTC
TRBJ1-1	TRBV29-1	.	few	CSVATEKGAFF	TGCAGCGTTGCGACGGAAAAAGGAGCTTTCTTT